Listed below are T cell receptor beta chains from one sample, sequenced in a study of blood T cell repertoires in COVID-19. TCRdb's copy holds only in-frame clones and misses some; the assay was immunoSEQ multiplex PCR. The sample shows tens of thousands of clones, 90% of them seen only once. The specimen was peripheral blood. Every receptor here comes from a man between 60 and 70 years old with active or convalescent COVID-19. CDR3s include the opening cysteine and the closing phenylalanine or tryptophan. D genes are given only for firm matches. The size of a clone is reported for some rows only, either as once, few or many, or as a class for expanded clones.

clone_size j_call d_call cdr3_length v_call cdr3_nt cdr3_aa
- TRBJ1-3 - 13 TRBV18 TGTGCCAGCTCACCCTCTTCTGGAAACACCATATATTTT CASSPSSGNTIYF
- TRBJ2-7 TRBD1 14 TRBV19 TGTGCCAGTGGCAGGGGGACGGCTAGCTACGAGCAGTACTTC CASGRGTASYEQYF
once TRBJ1-2 - 14 TRBV18 TGTGCCAGCTCACCACCGGAGGGAGTAGGGGGCTACACCTTC CASSPPEGVGGYTF
- TRBJ1-6 - 14 TRBV3-1/TRBV3-2 TGTGCCAGCAGCCAAGACCTAGGGAGTTCACCCCTCCACTTT CASSQDLGSSPLHF
once TRBJ2-5 - 10 TRBV20-1 TGCAGTGCTTCAATCGAGACCCAGTACTTC CSASIETQYF
- TRBJ2-1 TRBD2 15 TRBV19 TGTGCCAGTAGTATTAGCGGGAGGGCCCTGAATGAGCAGTTCTTC CASSISGRALNEQFF
- TRBJ1-4 TRBD1 14 TRBV12-5 TGTGCTAGTGGTTCCGGGACAGCTTCCGAAAAACTGTTTTTT CASGSGTASEKLFF
- TRBJ2-3 TRBD2 19 TRBV9 TGTGCCAGCAGCGTAGCCCCCCAAAGGGCTAGCGGGAAGACAGATACGCAGTATTTT CASSVAPQRASGKTDTQYF
- TRBJ2-7 - 12 TRBV5-6 TGTGCCAGCAGCACGGACGCGGGGGAGCAGTACTTC CASSTDAGEQYF
- TRBJ2-1 - 14 TRBV5-1 TGCGCCAGCAGCCCCGTTGTGGTGAGAAATGAGCAGTTCTTC CASSPVVVRNEQFF
- TRBJ2-1 TRBD2 14 TRBV19 TGTGCCAGTGTCTTGAGCGGGAGGTACAATGAGCAGTTCTTC CASVLSGRYNEQFF
- TRBJ2-3 TRBD2 16 TRBV7-2 TGTGCCAGCAGCTCTACGACTAGCGGGGACGCAGATACGCAGTATTTT CASSSTTSGDADTQYF
- TRBJ2-2 TRBD1 15 TRBV19 TGTGCCAGTAGTATACGGGACAGTTACACCGGGGAGCTGTTTTTT CASSIRDSYTGELFF
once TRBJ2-3 TRBD2 17 TRBV9 TGTGCCAGCAGCGGGACCGGGACTAGCGGCCCTGGAGATACGCAGTATTTT CASSGTGTSGPGDTQYF
- TRBJ1-1 - 14 TRBV6-1 TGTGCCAGCAGTGACACTAACAGGTTCGGCGGAGCTTTCTTT CASSDTNRFGGAFF
- TRBJ1-3 - 17 TRBV7-6 TGTGCCAGCAGCTTAGTAGCCACACCCTTCTCTGGAAACACCATATATTTT CASSLVATPFSGNTIYF
- TRBJ1-2 TRBD1 14 TRBV18 TGTGCCAGCTCACCGCAGGGGACAGGGCTCGGCTACACCTTC CASSPQGTGLGYTF
once TRBJ2-1 - 15 TRBV5-1 TGCGCCAGCAGCTTGGAAGCGTCCAAGTACAATGAGCAGTTCTTC CASSLEASKYNEQFF
few TRBJ2-7 TRBD2 17 TRBV7-9 TGTGCCAGCAGCCAGGCGGTAGCGGGGTCACTCTCCTACGAGCAGTACTTC CASSQAVAGSLSYEQYF
- TRBJ2-7 - 15 TRBV11-2 TGTGCCAGCAGCTTAGTTAGCGGCATCTCCTACGAGCAGTACTTC CASSLVSGISYEQYF
- TRBJ2-7 TRBD2 14 TRBV5-1 TGCGCCAGCAGCGGCACTAGCGGGGGCTACGAGCAGTACTTC CASSGTSGGYEQYF
few TRBJ1-2 - 12 TRBV10-1 TGCGCCAGCACCCCCAGAAAATATGGCTACACCTTC CASTPRKYGYTF
- TRBJ2-7 TRBD2 16 TRBV18 TGTGCCAGCTCACCACCCGGCGGGGGTGATACTATCGGGCAGTACTTC CASSPPGGGDTIGQYF
- TRBJ2-1 - 14 TRBV7-9 TGTGCCAGCAGCGGGCGGACAGATCACAATGAGCAGTTCTTC CASSGRTDHNEQFF